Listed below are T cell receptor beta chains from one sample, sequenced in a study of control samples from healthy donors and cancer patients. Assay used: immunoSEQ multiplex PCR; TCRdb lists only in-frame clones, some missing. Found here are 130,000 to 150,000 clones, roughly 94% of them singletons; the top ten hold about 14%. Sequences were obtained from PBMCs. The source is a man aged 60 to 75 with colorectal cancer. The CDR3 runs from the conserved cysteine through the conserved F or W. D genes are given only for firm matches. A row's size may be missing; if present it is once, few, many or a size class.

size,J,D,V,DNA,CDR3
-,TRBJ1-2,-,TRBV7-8,TGTGCCAGCAGCTTAAGGCGGGGGAACTATGGCTACACCTTC,CASSLRRGNYGYTF
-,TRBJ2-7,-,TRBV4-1,TGCGCCAGCAGCTTTAGCCGGGACGGTCCCTACGAGCAGTACTTC,CASSFSRDGPYEQYF
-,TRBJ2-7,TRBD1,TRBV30,TGTGCCTGGAGTGTCGGGGGACAGGGCTACGAGCAGTACTTC,CAWSVGGQGYEQYF
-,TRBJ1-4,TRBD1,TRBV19,TGTGCCAGTAGGACAGGGGGCGCGGGTGAAAAACTGTTTTTT,CASRTGGAGEKLFF
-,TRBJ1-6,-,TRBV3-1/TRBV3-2,TGTGCCAGCAGCAAAGCCGGTGGTAGCTTCGGGACAACGAAATATAATTCACCCCTCCACTTT,CASSKAGGSFGTTKYNSPLHF
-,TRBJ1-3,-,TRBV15,TGTGCCACCACTCGAGATGTCTCTGGAAACACCATATATTTT,CATTRDVSGNTIYF
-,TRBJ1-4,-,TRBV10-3,TGTGCCATCAGTGAGAGTGGGGATGTCGGTGAAAAACTGTTTTTT,CAISESGDVGEKLFF
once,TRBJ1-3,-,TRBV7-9,TGTGCCAGCAGCTTAGAAAGGCGACCCTCTGGAAACACCATATATTTT,CASSLERRPSGNTIYF
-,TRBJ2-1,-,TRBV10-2,TGCGCCAGCAGTGAGTCGATCCGGGCGCCCTCCTACAATGAGCAGTTCTTC,CASSESIRAPSYNEQFF
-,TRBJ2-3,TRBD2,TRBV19,TGTGCCAGTAAACTATCTTCTTCTAGCGGGGGCACAGATACGCAGTATTTT,CASKLSSSSGGTDTQYF
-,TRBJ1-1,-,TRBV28,TGTGCCAGCAGTTATACAGTGAACACTGAAGCTTTCTTT,CASSYTVNTEAFF
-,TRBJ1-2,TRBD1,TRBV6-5,TGTGCCAGCAGTCACTTTACCGGGACAGGGCCCTCTGGCTACACCTTC,CASSHFTGTGPSGYTF
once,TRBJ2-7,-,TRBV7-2,TGTGCCAGCACCCCGTCAGGACTGGGTTCGGGCGAGCAGTACTTC,CASTPSGLGSGEQYF
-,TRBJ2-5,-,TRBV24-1,TGTGCCACCAGTACCGACAGAGGAAACCAAGAGACCCAGTACTTC,CATSTDRGNQETQYF
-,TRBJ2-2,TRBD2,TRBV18,TGTGCCAGCTCACCCGGACTAGCGGGGGCCTACACCGGGGAGCTGTTTTTT,CASSPGLAGAYTGELFF
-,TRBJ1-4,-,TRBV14,TGTGCCAGCAGCTGGGCCGGTTCGAAAAATGAAAAACTGTTTTTT,CASSWAGSKNEKLFF
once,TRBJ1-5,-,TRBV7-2,TGTGCCAGCAGCTCCGTCACGGGGCAGCCCCAGCATTTT,CASSSVTGQPQHF
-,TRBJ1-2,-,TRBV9,TGTGCCAGCAGCGTAGAGTGGGGGTTGACGCCGGTCTATGGCTACACCTTC,CASSVEWGLTPVYGYTF
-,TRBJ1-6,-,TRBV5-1,TGCGCCAGCAGCTTGGAGTTGGGGGAAAATTCACCCCTCCACTTT,CASSLELGENSPLHF
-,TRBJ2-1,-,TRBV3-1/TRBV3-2,TGTGCCAGCAGCCAAGATTGGGACTCCAGTGAGCAGTTCTTC,CASSQDWDSSEQFF
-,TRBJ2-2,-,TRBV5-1,TGCGCCAGCAGCTTGGCACTCAACACCGGGGAGCTGTTTTTT,CASSLALNTGELFF
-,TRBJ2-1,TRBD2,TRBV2,TGTGCCAGCAGAGCGGGGAGATACAATGAGCAGTTCTTC,CASRAGRYNEQFF
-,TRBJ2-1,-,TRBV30,TGTGCCTGGAGCCCCTCTAGCTTCAATGAGCAGTTCTTC,CAWSPSSFNEQFF
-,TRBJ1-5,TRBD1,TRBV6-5,TGTGCCAGCAGTTATCCTCAGGGGGCGAGCAATCAGCCCCAGCATTTT,CASSYPQGASNQPQHF
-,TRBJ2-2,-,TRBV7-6,TGTGCCAGCAGCTTAGCCGTTAAGGGGAGCACCGGGGAGCTGTTTTTT,CASSLAVKGSTGELFF
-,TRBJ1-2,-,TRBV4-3,TGCGCCAGCAGCCAAGATCCGGGGCGGAGATATGGCTACACCTTC,CASSQDPGRRYGYTF
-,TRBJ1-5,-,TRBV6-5,TGTGCCAGCAGGGCCCGGGGCTTCGTAGGTCAGCCCCAGCATTTT,CASRARGFVGQPQHF
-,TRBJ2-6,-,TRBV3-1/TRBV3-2,TGTGCCAGCAGCCAAGATCGTTTGCGGGGCCGAAACTCTGGGGCCAACGTCCTGACTTTC,CASSQDRLRGRNSGANVLTF
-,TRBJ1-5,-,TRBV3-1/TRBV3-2,TGTGCCAGCAGCCGGGGGCGGGCAGGCCAGCCCCAGCATTTT,CASSRGRAGQPQHF
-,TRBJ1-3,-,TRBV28,TGTGCCAGCAGTTCGTACGGAGGGCAGGCAGGAAACACCATATATTTT,CASSSYGGQAGNTIYF
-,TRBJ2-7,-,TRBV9,TGTGCCAGCAGCGCGGGACTGGACTACTACGAGCAGTACTTC,CASSAGLDYYEQYF
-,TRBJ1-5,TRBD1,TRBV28,TGTGCCACCCATGGGGACAGTAGCAATCAGCCCCAGCATTTT,CATHGDSSNQPQHF
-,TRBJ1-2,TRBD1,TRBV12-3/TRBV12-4,TGTGCCAGCAGTTCGACAGGGTACTATGGCTACACCTTC,CASSSTGYYGYTF
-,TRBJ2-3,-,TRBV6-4,TGTGCCAGCAGTGACGGGCAGGGGATAGGGGGCACAGATACGCAGTATTTT,CASSDGQGIGGTDTQYF
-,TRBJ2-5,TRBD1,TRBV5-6,TGTGCCAGCAGCTTCCAGGGGGAGGAGACCCAGTACTTC,CASSFQGEETQYF
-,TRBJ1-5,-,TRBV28,TGTGCCAGCAGATCATCCAGTCAGCCCCAGCATTTT,CASRSSSQPQHF
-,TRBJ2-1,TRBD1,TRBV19,TGTGCCAGTAGTCGGGACAGGGGGGAGGATGAGCAGTTCTTC,CASSRDRGEDEQFF
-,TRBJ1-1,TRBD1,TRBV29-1,TGCAGCGTCGTGGGGACAGCCATGAACACTGAAGCTTTCTTT,CSVVGTAMNTEAFF
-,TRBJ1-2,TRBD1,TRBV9,TGTGCCAGCAGCCCGGGGACAGGGAACTATGGCTACACCTTC,CASSPGTGNYGYTF
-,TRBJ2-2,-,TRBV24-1,TGTGCCACAAAAGATCACAGGGGAGGGACCGGGGAGCTGTTTTTT,CATKDHRGGTGELFF
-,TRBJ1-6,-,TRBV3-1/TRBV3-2,TGTGCCAGCAGCCAAATAAGGGATTCACCCCTCCACTTT,CASSQIRDSPLHF
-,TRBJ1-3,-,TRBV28,TGTGCCAGCAGTTTAGAAGGGCCGGGAAACACCATATATTTT,CASSLEGPGNTIYF